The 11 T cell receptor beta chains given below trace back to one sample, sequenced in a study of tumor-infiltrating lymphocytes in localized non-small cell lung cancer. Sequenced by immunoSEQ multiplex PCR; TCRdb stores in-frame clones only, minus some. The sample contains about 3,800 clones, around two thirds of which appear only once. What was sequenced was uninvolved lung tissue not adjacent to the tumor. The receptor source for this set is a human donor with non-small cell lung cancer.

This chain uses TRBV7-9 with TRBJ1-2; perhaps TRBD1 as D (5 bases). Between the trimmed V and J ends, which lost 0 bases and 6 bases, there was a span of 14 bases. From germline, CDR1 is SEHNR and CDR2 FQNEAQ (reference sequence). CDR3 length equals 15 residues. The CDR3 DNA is TGTGCCAGCAGCTTAGCGCTGGGGGAGGTTGATGGCTACACCTTC. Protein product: CASSLALGEVDGYTF. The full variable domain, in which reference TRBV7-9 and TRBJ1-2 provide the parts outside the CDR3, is DTGVSQNPRHKITKRGQNVTFRCDPISEHNRLYWYRQTLGQGPEFLTYFQNEAQLEKSRLLSDRFSAERPKGSFSTLEIQRTEQGDSAMYLCASSLALGEVDGYTFGSGTRLTVV.

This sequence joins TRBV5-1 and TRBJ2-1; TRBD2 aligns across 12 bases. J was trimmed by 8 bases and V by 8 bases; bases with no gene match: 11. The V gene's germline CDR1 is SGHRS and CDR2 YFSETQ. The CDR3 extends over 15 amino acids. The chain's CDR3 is CASTPLAGGLDEQFF. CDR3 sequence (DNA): TGCGCCAGTACCCCTCTAGCGGGAGGGCTGGATGAGCAGTTCTTC.

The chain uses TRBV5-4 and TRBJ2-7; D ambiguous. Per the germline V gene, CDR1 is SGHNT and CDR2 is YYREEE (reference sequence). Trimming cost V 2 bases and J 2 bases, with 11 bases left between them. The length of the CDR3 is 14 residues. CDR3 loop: CASSLRSDPYEQYF. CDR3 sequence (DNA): TGTGCCAGCAGCTTAAGGAGCGACCCCTACGAGCAGTACTTC.

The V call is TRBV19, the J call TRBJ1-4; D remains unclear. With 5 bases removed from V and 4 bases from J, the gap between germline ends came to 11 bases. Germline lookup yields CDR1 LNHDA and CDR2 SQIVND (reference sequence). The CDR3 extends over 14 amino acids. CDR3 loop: CASSSSDYNEKLFF. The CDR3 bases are TGTGCCAGTAGTTCGTCTGACTATAATGAAAAACTGTTTTTT.

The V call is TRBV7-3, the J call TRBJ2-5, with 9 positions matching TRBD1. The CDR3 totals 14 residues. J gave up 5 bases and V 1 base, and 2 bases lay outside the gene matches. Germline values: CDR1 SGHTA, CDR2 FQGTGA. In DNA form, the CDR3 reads TGTGCCAGCAGCTTAAACAGGGGGCGGGAGACCCAGTACTTC. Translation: CASSLNRGRETQYF. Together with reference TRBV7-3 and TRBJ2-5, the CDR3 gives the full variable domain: GAGVSQTPSNKVTEKGKYVELRCDPISGHTALYWYRQSLGQGPEFLIYFQGTGAADDSGLPNDRFFAVRPEGSVSTLKIQRTERGDSAVYLCASSLNRGRETQYFGPGTRLLVL.

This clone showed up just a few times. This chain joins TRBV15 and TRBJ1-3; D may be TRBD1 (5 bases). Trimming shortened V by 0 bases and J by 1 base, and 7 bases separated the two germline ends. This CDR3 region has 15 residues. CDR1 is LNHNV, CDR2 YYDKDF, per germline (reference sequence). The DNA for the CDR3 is TGTGCCACCAGCAGAGATGGGGCGTCTGGAAACACCATATATTTT. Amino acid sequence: CATSRDGASGNTIYF.

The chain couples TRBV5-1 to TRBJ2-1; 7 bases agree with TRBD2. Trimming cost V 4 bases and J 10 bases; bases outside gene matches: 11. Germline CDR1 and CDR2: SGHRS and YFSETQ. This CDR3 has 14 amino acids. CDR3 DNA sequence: TGCGCCAGCAGCACGTTAGAGGGAGGGCGCGAGCAGTTCTTC. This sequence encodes CASSTLEGGREQFF.

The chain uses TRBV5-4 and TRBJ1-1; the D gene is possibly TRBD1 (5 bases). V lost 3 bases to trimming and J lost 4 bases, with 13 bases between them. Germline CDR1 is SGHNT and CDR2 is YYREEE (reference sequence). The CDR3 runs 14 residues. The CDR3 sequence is CASSSHGGGTEAFF. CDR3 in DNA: TGTGCCAGCAGCTCCCATGGGGGTGGCACTGAAGCTTTCTTT.

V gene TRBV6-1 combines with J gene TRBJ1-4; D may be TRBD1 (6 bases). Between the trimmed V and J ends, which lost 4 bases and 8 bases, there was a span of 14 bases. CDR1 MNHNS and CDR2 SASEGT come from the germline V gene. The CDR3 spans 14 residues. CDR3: CASSAVDSWEKLFF. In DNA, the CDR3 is TGTGCCAGCAGTGCTGTGGACAGTTGGGAAAAACTGTTTTTT.

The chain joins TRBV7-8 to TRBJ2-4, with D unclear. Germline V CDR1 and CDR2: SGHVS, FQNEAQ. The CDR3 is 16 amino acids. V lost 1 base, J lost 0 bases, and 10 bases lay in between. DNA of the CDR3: TGTGCCAGCAGCTTAGGTCCGAGTTTAGCCAAAAACATTCAGTACTTC. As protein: CASSLGPSLAKNIQYF.

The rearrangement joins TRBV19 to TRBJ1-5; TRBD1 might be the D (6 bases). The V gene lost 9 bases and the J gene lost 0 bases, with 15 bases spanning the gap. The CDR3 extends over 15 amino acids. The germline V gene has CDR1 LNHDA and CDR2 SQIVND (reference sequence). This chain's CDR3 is CASERGDYSNQPQHF. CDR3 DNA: TGTGCCAGCGAGAGGGGGGATTATAGCAATCAGCCCCAGCATTTT.